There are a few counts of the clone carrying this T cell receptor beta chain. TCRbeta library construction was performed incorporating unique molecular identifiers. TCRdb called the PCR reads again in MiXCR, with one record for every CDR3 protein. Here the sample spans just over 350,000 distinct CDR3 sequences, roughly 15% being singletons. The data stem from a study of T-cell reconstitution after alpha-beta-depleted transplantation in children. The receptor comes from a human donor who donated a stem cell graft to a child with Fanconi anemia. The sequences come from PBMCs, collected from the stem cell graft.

The CDR3 is CASSLQHYSSTDTQYF. CDR3 coding DNA: TGTGCCAGCAGCCTACAACACTACTCTAGCACAGATACGCAGTATTTT. This chain links TRBV14 with TRBJ2-3; D unclear. The CDR3 length is 16 residues. With 4 bases removed from V and 0 bases from J, the gap between germline ends came to 14 bases. Germline CDR1 is SGHDN and CDR2 is FVKESK.